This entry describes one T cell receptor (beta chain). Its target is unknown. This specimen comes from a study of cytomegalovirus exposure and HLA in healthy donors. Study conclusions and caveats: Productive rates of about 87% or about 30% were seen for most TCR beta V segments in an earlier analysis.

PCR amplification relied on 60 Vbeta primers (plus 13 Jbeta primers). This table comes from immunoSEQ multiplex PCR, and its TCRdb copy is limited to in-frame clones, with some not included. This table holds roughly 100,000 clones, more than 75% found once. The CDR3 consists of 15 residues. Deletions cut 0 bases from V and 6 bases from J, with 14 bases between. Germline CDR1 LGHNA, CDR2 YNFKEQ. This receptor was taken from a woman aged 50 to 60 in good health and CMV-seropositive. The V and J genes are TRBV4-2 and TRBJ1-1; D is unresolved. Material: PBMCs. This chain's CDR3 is CASSQDVIPTAEAFF. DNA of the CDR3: TGTGCCAGCAGCCAAGATGTGATACCGACTGCTGAAGCTTTCTTT.